Below, one T cell receptor (beta chain) is given with its context. Antigen unknown. Some clones are missing from TCRdb's copy, which holds only in-frame ones; the method was immunoSEQ multiplex PCR. Found here are fewer than 65,000 clones, 86% of them singletons; the top ten hold roughly 1.2%. The data were taken from a study of OX40 agonist ivuxolimab in advanced cancers. As for the study in general: At doses from 0.01 to 10 mg/kg, patients were given intravenous ivuxolimab every 2 weeks. Therapy given before enrollment (anti-PD-1, anti-PD-L1 or anti-CTLA-4) was allowed, and around 40% had some. Of mixed ages from about 23 to 79 and averaging 60 years, the group was more than 65% male. The study, taken as a whole, reports: Expanded clones belonging to CD8+ T cells outnumbered, on average, those of CD4+.

This sequence was found in an adult with an advanced solid tumor such as melanoma, head and neck, liver or kidney cancer. Material: CD4+ or CD8+ T cells sorted from blood, obtained in a trial of the OX40 agonist ivuxolimab.

The CDR3 protein is CASKEGGSGNTIYF. The CDR3 DNA reads TGTGCCAGTAAAGAAGGGGGTTCTGGAAACACCATATATTTT. The chain employs TRBV6-6 and TRBJ1-3, with D maybe TRBD1 (6 bases). Germline CDR1 MNHNY, CDR2 SVGAGI (reference sequence). The CDR3 contains 14 residues. V lost 9 bases, J lost 1 base, and 13 bases lay in between.